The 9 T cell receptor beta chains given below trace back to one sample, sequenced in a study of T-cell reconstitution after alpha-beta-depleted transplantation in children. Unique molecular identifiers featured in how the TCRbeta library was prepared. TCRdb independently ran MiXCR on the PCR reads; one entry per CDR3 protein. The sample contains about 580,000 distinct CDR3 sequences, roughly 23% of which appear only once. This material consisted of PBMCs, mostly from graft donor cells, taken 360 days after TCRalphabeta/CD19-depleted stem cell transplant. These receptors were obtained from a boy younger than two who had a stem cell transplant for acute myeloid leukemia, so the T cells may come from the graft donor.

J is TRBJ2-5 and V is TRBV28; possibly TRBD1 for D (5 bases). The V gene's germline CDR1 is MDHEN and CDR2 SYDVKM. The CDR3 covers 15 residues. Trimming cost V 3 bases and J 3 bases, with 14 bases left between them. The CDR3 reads CASSFVSRAEETQYF. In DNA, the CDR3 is TGTGCCAGCAGTTTCGTGTCCAGGGCCGAAGAGACCCAGTACTTC.

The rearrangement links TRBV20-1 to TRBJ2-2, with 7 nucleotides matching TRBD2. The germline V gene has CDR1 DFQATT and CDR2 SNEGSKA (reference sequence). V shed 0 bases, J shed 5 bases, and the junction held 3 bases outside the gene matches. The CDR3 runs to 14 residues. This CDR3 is CSARDGGVTGELFF. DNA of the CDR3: TGCAGTGCTAGAGATGGGGGGGTTACCGGGGAGCTGTTTTTT.

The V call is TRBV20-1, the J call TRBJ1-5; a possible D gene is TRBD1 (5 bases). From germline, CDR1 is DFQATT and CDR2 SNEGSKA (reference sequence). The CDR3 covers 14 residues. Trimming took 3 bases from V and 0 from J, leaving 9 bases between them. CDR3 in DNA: TGCAGTGCTAGTCAGACAGTTAGCAATCAGCCCCAGCATTTT. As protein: CSASQTVSNQPQHF.

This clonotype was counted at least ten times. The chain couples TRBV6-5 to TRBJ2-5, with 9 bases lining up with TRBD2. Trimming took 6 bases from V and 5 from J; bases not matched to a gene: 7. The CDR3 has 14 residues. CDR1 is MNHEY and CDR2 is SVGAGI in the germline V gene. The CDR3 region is CASRRLAEGETQYF. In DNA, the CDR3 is TGTGCCAGCAGGCGACTAGCGGAGGGGGAGACCCAGTACTTC.

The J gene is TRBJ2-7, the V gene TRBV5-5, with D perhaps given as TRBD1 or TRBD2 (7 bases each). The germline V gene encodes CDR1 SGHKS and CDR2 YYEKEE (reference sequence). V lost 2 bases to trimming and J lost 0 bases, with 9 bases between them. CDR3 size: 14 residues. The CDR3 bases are TGTGCCAGCAGCTTCAGGGGGGGCTCCTACGAGCAGTACTTC. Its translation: CASSFRGGSYEQYF.

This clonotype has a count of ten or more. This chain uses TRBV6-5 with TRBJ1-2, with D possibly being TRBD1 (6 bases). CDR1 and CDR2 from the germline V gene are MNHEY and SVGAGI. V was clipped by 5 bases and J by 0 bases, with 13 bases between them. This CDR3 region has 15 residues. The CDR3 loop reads CASSHPRTANYGYTF. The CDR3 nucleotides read TGTGCCAGCAGTCACCCCCGGACAGCTAACTATGGCTACACCTTC.

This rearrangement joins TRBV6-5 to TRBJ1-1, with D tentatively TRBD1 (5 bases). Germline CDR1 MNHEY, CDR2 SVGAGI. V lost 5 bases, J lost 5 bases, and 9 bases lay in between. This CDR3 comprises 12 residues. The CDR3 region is CASSPGRTEAFF. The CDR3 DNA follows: TGTGCCAGCAGTCCAGGGAGGACTGAAGCTTTCTTT.

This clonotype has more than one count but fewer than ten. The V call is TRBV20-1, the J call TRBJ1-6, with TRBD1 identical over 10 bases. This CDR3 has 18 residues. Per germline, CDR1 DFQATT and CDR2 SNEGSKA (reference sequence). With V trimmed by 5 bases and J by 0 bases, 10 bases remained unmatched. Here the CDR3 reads CSAGRDRGRSSYNSPLHF. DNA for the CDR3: TGCAGTGCTGGCCGGGACAGGGGTAGGAGCTCCTATAATTCACCCCTCCACTTT.

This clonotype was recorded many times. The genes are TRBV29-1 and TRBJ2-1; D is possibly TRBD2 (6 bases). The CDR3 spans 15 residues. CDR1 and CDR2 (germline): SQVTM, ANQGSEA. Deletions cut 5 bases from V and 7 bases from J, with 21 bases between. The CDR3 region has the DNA TGCAGCGTTCCCTCCGGACTAACGGGTGGTAATGAGCAGTTCTTC. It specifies CSVPSGLTGGNEQFF.